This TCR beta chain was sequenced in a study of TIL therapy for anti-PD-1-resistant metastatic lung cancer. Time point specified: pre-treatment sample, taken before nivolumab and TIL therapy. CDR3 length: 16 residues. With 4 bases clipped from V and 0 bases from J, the junction kept 3 bases outside the gene matches. Germline assignment: CDR1 MGHRA and CDR2 YSYEKL. This clone was seen a few times. Sequencing used immunoSEQ v3. TCRdb keeps only in-frame clones here, not all; method: immunoSEQ multiplex PCR. The sample carries 21,000 or so clones, 78% recorded once. The specimen was blood, collected at baseline. This clonotype originated in a person aged 25 to 80 with non-small cell lung cancer. The chain links TRBV4-1 to TRBJ2-3; TRBD2 aligns across 11 bases. The DNA of the CDR3 is TGCGCCAGCAGCCCGACTAGCGGGGTTAGCACAGATACGCAGTATTTT. Translation gives CASSPTSGVSTDTQYF.